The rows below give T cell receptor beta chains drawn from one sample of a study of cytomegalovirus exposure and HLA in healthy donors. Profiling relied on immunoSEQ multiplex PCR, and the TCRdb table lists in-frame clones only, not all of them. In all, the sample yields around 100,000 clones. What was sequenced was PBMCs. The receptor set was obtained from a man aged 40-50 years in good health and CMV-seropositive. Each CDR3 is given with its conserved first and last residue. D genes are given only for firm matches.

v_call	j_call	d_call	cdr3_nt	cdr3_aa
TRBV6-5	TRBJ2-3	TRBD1	TGTGCCAGCAGTTTCCGGACAGGGACAACAGATACGCAGTATTTT	CASSFRTGTTDTQYF
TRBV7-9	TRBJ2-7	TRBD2	TGTGCCAGCAGCTGGGGACTAGCGGGTTCCTACGAGCAGTACTTC	CASSWGLAGSYEQYF
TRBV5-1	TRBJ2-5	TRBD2	TGCGCCAGCAGCCGCATTGGGACTAGCGGCGGGGAGACCCAGTACTTC	CASSRIGTSGGETQYF
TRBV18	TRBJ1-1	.	TGTGCCAGCTCAGGTTCGAGACAGCTGAACACTGAAGCTTTCTTT	CASSGSRQLNTEAFF
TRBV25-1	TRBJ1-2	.	TGTGCCAGCAGTGACTCAGGGAGGGCATATGGCTACACCTTC	CASSDSGRAYGYTF
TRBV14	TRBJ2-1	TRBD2	TGTGCCAGCAGCACATTGGGTGCGGGAGTCTACAATGAGCAGTTCTTC	CASSTLGAGVYNEQFF
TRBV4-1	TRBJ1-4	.	TGCGCCAGCAGCCAGCGGAGCCATAATGAAAAACTGTTTTTT	CASSQRSHNEKLFF
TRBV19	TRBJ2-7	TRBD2	TGTGCCAGTACAACGGGGGGGTTACCCTTCGAGCAGTACTTC	CASTTGGLPFEQYF
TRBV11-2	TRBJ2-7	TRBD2	TGTGCCAGCAGCTTAGCCCGGGAGGCAACCTACGAGCAGTACTTC	CASSLAREATYEQYF
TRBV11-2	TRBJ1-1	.	TGTGCCAGCAGCTTAGCCCGACAGTATGAAGCTTTCTTT	CASSLARQYEAFF
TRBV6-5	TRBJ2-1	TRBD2	TGTGCCAGCAGTTACGGGGGACTAAGCGTTTACAATGAGCAGTTCTTC	CASSYGGLSVYNEQFF
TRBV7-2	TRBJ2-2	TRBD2	TGTGCCAGCCACGGGGGGGGAGTACGGACCGGGGAGCTGTTTTTT	CASHGGGVRTGELFF
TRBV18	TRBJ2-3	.	TGTGCCAGCTCACCAACTGCTTCGGGTACGCAGTATTTT	CASSPTASGTQYF
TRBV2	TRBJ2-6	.	TGTGCCACCACGCAGGGGATTGGGGCCAACGTCCTGACTTTC	CATTQGIGANVLTF
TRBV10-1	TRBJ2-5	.	TGCGCCAGCAGTTCTCAGACAGCCGGGGAGACCCAGTACTTC	CASSSQTAGETQYF
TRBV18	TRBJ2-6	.	TGTGCCAGCTCACTTAACGGACAGTCGGACCGAAACTCTGGGGCCAACGTCCTGACTTTC	CASSLNGQSDRNSGANVLTF